This T cell receptor (beta chain) comes out of a study of T cells in Graves' hyperthyroidism and ophthalmopathy. With respect to this clonotype: What it binds is unknown.

The source material, RNA transcripts, was used to amplify TCR beta CDR3 regions. A first-round RT-PCR of the TCR CDR3 used the HTBI primer set. In TCRdb, the multiplex PCR reads were re-called with MiXCR into one record per CDR3 protein. The sample carries some 580,000 distinct CDR3 sequences, about a sixth recorded once. Findings of the study overall: Ophthalmopathy could be told apart from stable hyperthyroidism with a 13 V-J model.

Exclusions: uncontrolled infection, other autoimmune disease, pregnancy, lactation. Sequencing was performed on blood. This sequence was found in a woman aged 40-49 years with Graves' ophthalmopathy.

The CDR3 coding sequence is TGTGCCGTGGTTGACAGTAGCTCTGGAAACACCATATATTTT. It specifies CAVVDSSSGNTIYF. J is TRBJ1-3 and V is TRBV7-9; weak D call: TRBD1 (5 bases). Trimming took 11 bases from V and 0 from J, leaving 14 bases between them. Germline lookup yields CDR1 SEHNR and CDR2 FQNEAQ (reference sequence). This CDR3 is built from 14 residues.